The 10 T cell receptor beta chains below all came from one sample that was sequenced in a study of siplizumab effects on memory and regulatory T cells. Assay: immunoSEQ multiplex PCR; the TCRdb copy retains only in-frame clones and omits some. The repertoire holds 75,000 to 100,000 clones, with around 94% as singletons. Sample: non-Treg CD4+ T cells sorted from blood. The receptors were sampled from a human donor in good health.

This clone was counted a single time. V gene TRBV6-5 combines with J gene TRBJ1-2, with D unclear. The CDR3 is 14 amino acids. Between the trimmed V and J ends, which lost 5 bases and 4 bases, there was a span of 14 bases. CDR1 is MNHEY and CDR2 is SVGAGI in the germline V gene. Here the CDR3 DNA reads TGTGCCAGCAGTCCCAATGAGGCCGTCTATGGCTACACCTTC. This translates into CASSPNEAVYGYTF.

This chain uses TRBV28 with TRBJ1-2; TRBD1 is a possible D gene (5 bases). The CDR3 runs to 13 residues. V was trimmed by 2 bases and J by 4 bases, leaving 8 bases between them. Germline loops: CDR1 MDHEN, CDR2 SYDVKM. CDR3 coding DNA: TGTGCCAGCAGTTTAGGGGGGGGCTATGGCTACACCTTC. It yields the protein CASSLGGGYGYTF.

This clone was seen only a few times. The J gene is TRBJ2-1, the V gene TRBV9; 12 bases map to TRBD2. CDR3 length: 15 amino acids. Germline CDR1 reads SGDLS; CDR2 reads YYNGEE. After removal of 3 bases from V and 5 bases from J, the junction contained 3 bases not matched to a gene. CDR3 sequence (DNA): TGTGCCAGCAGCGCGAGGACTAGCGGGAACAATGAGCAGTTCTTC. As protein: CASSARTSGNNEQFF.

The genes are TRBV28 and TRBJ1-2, with TRBD1 matching over 9 bases. The germline CDR1 and CDR2 sequences are MDHEN and SYDVKM. The CDR3 covers 15 residues. V was clipped by 3 bases and J by 7 bases; unmatched bases: 9. The CDR3 coding sequence is TGTGCCAGCAGTTTCACCGGGACAGGGACATCTGGCTACACCTTC. Amino acid sequence: CASSFTGTGTSGYTF.

About this clone itself: One end of the junction does not line up with germline, which may come from a read error. Within the sample, other DNA sequences also encode this same CDR3. The rearrangement joins TRBV29-1 to TRBJ2-7; tentative D call: TRBD2 (5 bases). The CDR3 has 12 residues. CDR1 and CDR2 (germline): SQVTM, ANQGSEA. The CDR3, as DNA: TGCAGCGCTGAAGGTCGGGGTCGCGAGCAGTACTTC. Translation: CSAEGRGREQYF.

V and J are TRBV6-1 and TRBJ2-6, with D hard to call. Germline V CDR1 and CDR2: MNHNS, SASEGT. Deletions cut 6 bases from V and 1 base from J, with 10 bases between. The CDR3 has 15 residues. The CDR3 region has the DNA TGTGCCAGCAGAGACAATCCATCTGGGGCCAACGTCCTGACTTTC. Translating gives CASRDNPSGANVLTF.

V usage is TRBV7-6 and J usage is TRBJ2-1; no firm D call. Germline V CDR1 and CDR2: SGHVS, FNYEAQ. The V gene lost 1 base and the J gene lost 3 bases, with 4 bases spanning the gap. The CDR3 is 13 residues long. The DNA for the CDR3 is TGTGCCAGCAGCTTAGAAATCTACAATGAGCAGTTCTTC. Translation gives CASSLEIYNEQFF. Using reference TRBV7-6 and TRBJ2-1 for the parts outside the CDR3, the full variable domain is GAGVSQSPRYKVTKRGQDVALRCDPISGHVSLYWYRQALGQGPEFLTYFNYEAQQDKSGLPNDRFSAERPEGSISTLTIQRTEQRDSAMYRCASSLEIYNEQFFGPGTRLTVL.

This chain connects TRBV9 to TRBJ1-5; D is perhaps TRBD1 (6 bases). In germline, CDR1 is SGDLS, CDR2 YYNGEE. The CDR3 contains 14 residues. Deletions cut 5 bases from V and 4 bases from J, with 13 bases between. In DNA form, the CDR3 reads TGTGCCAGCAGTAGTGGGCAGGGGAATCAGCCCCAGCATTTT. As protein: CASSSGQGNQPQHF.

The genes are TRBV28 and TRBJ1-4, with TRBD1 identical over 8 bases. CDR3 length: 14 amino acids. J lost 7 bases, V lost 5 bases, and 6 bases had no gene match. Germline CDR1 and CDR2: MDHEN and SYDVKM. DNA of the CDR3: TGTGCCAGCAGTCCGGGACAGGCGTTTGAAAAACTGTTTTTT. Amino acid sequence: CASSPGQAFEKLFF.

This chain uses TRBV5-4 with TRBJ2-7; no reliable D call. This CDR3 is 15 amino acids long. Trimming removed 5 bases from V and 0 bases from J, with 15 bases in between. Germline assignment: CDR1 SGHNT and CDR2 YYREEE (reference sequence). CDR3 region: CASSRILDPSYEQYF. The CDR3 nucleotides read TGTGCCAGCAGTCGTATACTGGACCCCTCCTACGAGCAGTACTTC.